The T cell receptor beta chain under discussion was sequenced for a study of blood T cell repertoires in COVID-19. At the level of the study: COVID-19 samples, acute and convalescent, were from the United States, Italy and Spain.

Using immunoSEQ multiplex PCR, the repertoire was profiled, and TCRdb retains in-frame clones only, with some absent. The sample comprises 280,000 or so clones, approximately 88% of which are singletons, and 6% to 6.5% rests with the top ten. A remark on this clone: One end of the junction is discordant with germline, which a read error may explain.

Germline values: CDR1 MNHEY, CDR2 SVGEGT. The CDR3 is 13 amino acids. This sequence joins TRBV6-2 or TRBV6-3 and TRBJ2-7; perhaps TRBD2 as D (5 bases). This sequence originates from a woman aged 40 to 50 who had recovered from COVID-19. Sequenced sample: PBMCs or T cells enriched from blood (not recorded which). This CDR3 reads CASSDSSSGEQYF. The CDR3 nucleotides read TGTGCCAGCAGTGACTCTAGCTCCGGCGAGCAGTACTTC.